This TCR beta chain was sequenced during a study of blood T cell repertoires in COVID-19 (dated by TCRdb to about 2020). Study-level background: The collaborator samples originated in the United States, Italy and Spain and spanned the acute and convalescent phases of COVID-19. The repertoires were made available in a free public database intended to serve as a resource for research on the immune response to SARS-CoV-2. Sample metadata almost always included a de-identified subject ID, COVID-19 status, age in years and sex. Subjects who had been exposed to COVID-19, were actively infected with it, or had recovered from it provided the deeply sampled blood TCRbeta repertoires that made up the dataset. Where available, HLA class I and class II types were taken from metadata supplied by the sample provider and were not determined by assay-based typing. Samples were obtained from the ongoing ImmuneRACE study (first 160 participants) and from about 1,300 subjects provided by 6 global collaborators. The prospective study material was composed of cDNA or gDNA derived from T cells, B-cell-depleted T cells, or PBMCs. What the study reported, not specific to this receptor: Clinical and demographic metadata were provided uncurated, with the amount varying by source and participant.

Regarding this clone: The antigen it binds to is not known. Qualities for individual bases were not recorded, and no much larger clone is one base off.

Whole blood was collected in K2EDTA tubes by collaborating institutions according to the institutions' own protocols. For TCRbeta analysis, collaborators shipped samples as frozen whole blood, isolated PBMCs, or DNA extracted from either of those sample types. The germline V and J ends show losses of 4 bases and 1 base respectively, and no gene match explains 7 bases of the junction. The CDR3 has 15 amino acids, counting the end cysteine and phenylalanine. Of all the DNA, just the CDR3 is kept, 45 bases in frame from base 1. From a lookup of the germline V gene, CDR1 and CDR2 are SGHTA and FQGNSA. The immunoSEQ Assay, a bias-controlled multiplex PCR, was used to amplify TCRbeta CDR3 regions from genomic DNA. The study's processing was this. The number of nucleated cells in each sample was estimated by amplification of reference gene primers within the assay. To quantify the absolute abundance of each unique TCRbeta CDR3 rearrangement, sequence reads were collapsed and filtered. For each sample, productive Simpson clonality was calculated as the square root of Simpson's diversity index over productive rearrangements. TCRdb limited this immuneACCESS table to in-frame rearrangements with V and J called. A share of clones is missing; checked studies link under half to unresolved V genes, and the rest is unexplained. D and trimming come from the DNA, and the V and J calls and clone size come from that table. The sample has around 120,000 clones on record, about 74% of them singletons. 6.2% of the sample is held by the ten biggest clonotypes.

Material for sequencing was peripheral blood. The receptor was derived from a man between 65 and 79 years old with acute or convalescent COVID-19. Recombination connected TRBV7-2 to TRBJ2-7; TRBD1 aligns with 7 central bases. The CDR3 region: CASSSTRGLSYEQYF. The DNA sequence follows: TGTGCCAGCAGCTCCACCAGGGGGTTGTCCTACGAGCAGTACTTC.